These 14 T cell receptor beta chains were all obtained from the same sample, sequenced in a study of T cells after yellow fever vaccination (dated by TCRdb to between 2017 and 2020). The treatment or condition label, read with the paper, signifies: live attenuated yellow fever vaccine strain. The library was made by 5' RACE. Sequencing instrument: Illumina HiSeq 2500. The raw public data were reprocessed by TCRdb itself: fastp quality trimming at Q25, MiXCR clonotype calling, in-frame beta chains only. For every CDR3 protein sequence, its rows merge into one entry that carries the most common genes and DNA. For this sample there are 600,000 to 750,000 distinct CDR3 sequences; roughly an eighth appear just once. The ten largest clonotypes hold more than 13% of the sample. Sequenced here: PBMCs, sampled on the day of the yellow fever booster vaccination. The receptors come from a young man who received the YFV17D yellow fever vaccine.

This clonotype came up a few times. The rearrangement uses TRBV18 and TRBJ2-7, with D uncertain. V was pared by 5 bases and J by 2 bases, with 7 bases between. CDR3 length: 12 amino acids. Germline values: CDR1 KGHSH, CDR2 LQKENI. Here the CDR3 reads CASSTETYEQYF. The CDR3 bases are TGTGCCAGCTCAACAGAAACCTACGAGCAGTACTTC.

This clonotype has just a few counts. The gene calls are TRBV14 and TRBJ2-5; D is perhaps TRBD1 (6 bases). This CDR3 has 15 residues. Per germline, CDR1 SGHDN and CDR2 FVKESK. Trimming stripped 0 bases from V and 2 bases from J, with 10 bases between. The CDR3 DNA follows: TGTGCCAGCAGCCAAGAAAAGGGACAACAAGAGACCCAGTACTTC. Translated: CASSQEKGQQETQYF.

The rearrangement joins TRBV24-1 to TRBJ2-1, with D possibly being TRBD1 or TRBD2 (5 bases each). Germline assignment: CDR1 KGHDR and CDR2 SFDVKD. The V end lost 0 bases, the J end lost 2 bases, and 10 bases lay between the germline ends. The CDR3 runs 16 residues. CDR3 in DNA: TGTGCCACCAGTGATTTGCTCTTGGGGGCCTACAATGAGCAGTTCTTC. Translating gives CATSDLLLGAYNEQFF.

This rearrangement joins TRBV10-3 to TRBJ2-3; 10 bases are shared with TRBD1. Germline V lookup: CDR1 ENHRY, CDR2 SYGVKD. The CDR3 spans 16 residues. The trim removed 5 bases at V and 2 bases at J, leaving 7 bases unmatched. CDR3 loop: CAISTGTGVLTDTQYF. The CDR3 DNA reads as TGTGCCATCAGTACCGGGACAGGGGTTCTCACAGATACGCAGTATTTT.

The rearrangement links TRBV12-3 or TRBV12-4 to TRBJ1-6; TRBD1 agrees at 7 bases. The CDR3 length is 14 residues. V was pared by 7 bases and J by 5 bases, with 5 bases of the junction left unmatched. The CDR3 sequence is CASTPTGDNSPLHF. Here the CDR3 DNA reads TGTGCCAGCACCCCCACAGGGGATAATTCACCCCTCCACTTT.

The chain couples TRBV7-6 to TRBJ2-3; 7 positions match TRBD1. CDR3 length equals 18 residues. The germline V gene encodes CDR1 SGHVS and CDR2 FNYEAQ. The J segment lost 0 bases and the V segment lost 5 bases, leaving 14 bases of the junction unmatched. For the CDR3, the DNA is TGTGCCAGCAGCCCGGCGCGGTTGACAGGGCGAAGCACAGATACGCAGTATTTT. Residues: CASSPARLTGRSTDTQYF.

This clonotype turned up a few times. The chain combines TRBV5-4 with TRBJ2-1, with 7 bases fitting TRBD2. The trim removed 3 bases at V and 0 bases at J, leaving 3 bases unmatched. Germline values: CDR1 SGHNT, CDR2 YYREEE (reference sequence). The length of the CDR3 is 15 residues. CDR3 bases: TGTGCCAGCAGCTGGCTAGCGGACTCCTACAATGAGCAGTTCTTC. Protein product: CASSWLADSYNEQFF.

This clonotype was seen more than once but under ten times. The chain has TRBV19 and TRBJ1-3; a weak D match, TRBD1 (5 bases). The germline V gene encodes CDR1 LNHDA and CDR2 SQIVND (reference sequence). CDR3 size: 15 residues. Trimming pared 4 bases from V and 8 bases from J, leaving 18 bases between. CDR3 region: CASSRPPEGPDTIYF. In DNA form, the CDR3 reads TGTGCCAGTAGTAGACCCCCGGAGGGGCCAGACACCATATATTTT.

V and J are TRBV10-3 and TRBJ2-3; 7 bases align to TRBD1. Germline CDR1 reads ENHRY; CDR2 reads SYGVKD. V shed 10 bases and J 3 bases; nucleotides not matched to a gene: 10. The CDR3 runs to 14 residues. CDR3 in DNA: TGTGCCACCATGACAGGGTGGTCGACAGATACGCAGTATTTT. Its translation: CATMTGWSTDTQYF.

This clonotype was detected many times. The chain joins TRBV20-1 to TRBJ2-1; D could derive from TRBD1 or TRBD2 (5 bases each). The CDR3 covers 13 residues. Trimming took off 5 bases at V and 0 bases at J, with 8 bases between the two ends. CDR1 and CDR2 from the germline V gene are DFQATT and SNEGSKA (reference sequence). CDR3 in DNA: TGCAGTGCTGAGGGGAGCTCCTACAATGAGCAGTTCTTC. It is translated as CSAEGSSYNEQFF.

The V call is TRBV12-5, the J call TRBJ1-1; no clear D gene. The CDR3 length is 11 residues. Deletions cut 5 bases from V and 1 base from J, with 2 bases between. CDR1 is LGHNT and CDR2 is FRNRAP in the germline V gene. This chain's CDR3 is CASGTNTEAFF. The CDR3 coding sequence is TGTGCTAGTGGTACGAACACTGAAGCTTTCTTT. Based on the CDR3 plus reference TRBV12-5 and TRBJ1-1, the full variable domain is DARVTQTPRHKVTEMGQEVTMRCQPILGHNTVFWYRQTMMQGLELLAYFRNRAPLDDSGMPKDRFSAEMPDATLATLKIQPSEPRDSAVYFCASGTNTEAFFGQGTRLTVV.

This chain links TRBV24-1 with TRBJ2-6, with 8 bases fitting TRBD1. The CDR3 extends over 19 amino acids. The germline V gene has CDR1 KGHDR and CDR2 SFDVKD. The V segment lost 4 bases and the J segment 1 base; nucleotides outside the gene matches: 11. Here the CDR3 DNA reads TGTGCCACCAGTGACGACTCCGGGACAGGAGTTTCTGGGGCCAACGTCCTGACTTTC. This translates into CATSDDSGTGVSGANVLTF.

This chain joins TRBV9 and TRBJ2-1; TRBD2 agrees at 7 bases. From germline, CDR1 is SGDLS and CDR2 YYNGEE. This CDR3 spans 15 amino acids. Trimming took 0 bases from V and 4 from J; bases not matched to a gene: 4. CDR3 bases: TGTGCCAGCAGCGTAGCTAGCGGAGATTACAATGAGCAGTTCTTC. As protein: CASSVASGDYNEQFF.

V is TRBV10-3 and J is TRBJ2-3; 7 positions agree with TRBD2. Germline CDR1 is ENHRY and CDR2 is SYGVKD. Trimming took 8 bases from V and 4 from J; bases not matched to a gene: 6. The CDR3 contains 13 residues. The CDR3, as DNA: TGTGCCATCTCTCGCGGGAGTTCAGATACGCAGTATTTT. Protein product: CAISRGSSDTQYF.